The rows below give T cell receptor beta chains drawn from one sample of a study of blood T cell repertoires in COVID-19. Generated by immunoSEQ multiplex PCR, the TCRdb table keeps only in-frame clones and is missing some. The table shows 360,000 or so clones, with more than 75% occurring only once. Sequenced: PBMCs or T cells enriched from blood (not recorded which). These receptors came from a woman aged 25 to 39 who had recovered from COVID-19. CDR3s include the opening cysteine and the closing phenylalanine or tryptophan. Fields, in order: J gene, CDR3 length, V gene, clone size, D gene, CDR3 DNA, CDR3 protein. A D gene is named only where the DNA matches it firmly. Only some rows state a clone size, as once, few, many or a class for expanded clones.

TRBJ2-3	14	TRBV9	few	TRBD2	TGTGCCAGCAGCCCCCGGTTGGCGGGAGGTACGCAGTATTTT	CASSPRLAGGTQYF
TRBJ1-1	13	TRBV19	NA	TRBD1	TGTGCCAGTAGTGTTACAGGGGGCACTGAAGCTTTCTTT	CASSVTGGTEAFF
TRBJ2-5	13	TRBV5-6	once	NA	TGTGCCAGCAGCTTGGGAGGAGTGGGGACCCAGTACTTC	CASSLGGVGTQYF
TRBJ2-3	12	TRBV27	NA	NA	TGTGCCAGCGGTTTTGGGCAAGATACGCAGTATTTT	CASGFGQDTQYF
TRBJ2-7	13	TRBV28	NA	NA	TGTGCCAGCAGGGGGGCTCCTACCTACGAGCAGTACTTC	CASRGAPTYEQYF
TRBJ2-1	13	TRBV11-2	NA	NA	TGTGCCAGCAGCGCCGGAGCGAGCTATGAGCAGTTCTTC	CASSAGASYEQFF
TRBJ1-6	16	TRBV9	few	NA	TGTGCCAGCAGCGTGGGGACAACCCTCTATAATTCACCCCTCCACTTT	CASSVGTTLYNSPLHF
TRBJ2-1	11	TRBV10-3	NA	NA	TGTGCCATCAGTGCTGACAATGAGCAGTTCTTC	CAISADNEQFF
TRBJ2-2	14	TRBV2	NA	NA	TGTGCCAGCAGAGGAGCAACGAACACCGGGGAGCTGTTTTTT	CASRGATNTGELFF
TRBJ2-7	16	TRBV16	NA	NA	TGTGCCAGCAGCCATCCCGGGTCACTTAATTCCTACGAGCAGTACTTC	CASSHPGSLNSYEQYF
TRBJ2-7	16	TRBV21-1	NA	NA	TGTGCCAGCAGCAACCAAGGCCGGGACAGGAGGTACGAGCAGTACTTC	CASSNQGRDRRYEQYF
TRBJ2-7	15	TRBV4-1	NA	TRBD1	TGCGCCAGCAGCCAAGATGGGGTGGGGACAGCGGAGCAGTACTTC	CASSQDGVGTAEQYF
TRBJ1-5	17	TRBV7-9	NA	TRBD1	TGTGCCAGCAGCTTAGCGCGTCTGGGACAGGGTGGTCAGCCCCAGCATTTT	CASSLARLGQGGQPQHF
TRBJ1-3	15	TRBV25-1	NA	TRBD1	TGTGCCAGCAGTGACTACAGGGGGCCTGGAAACACCATATATTTT	CASSDYRGPGNTIYF
TRBJ1-5	13	TRBV29-1	few	TRBD1	TGCAGCGCACAGGGGAATAGCAATCAGCCCCAGCATTTT	CSAQGNSNQPQHF
TRBJ2-7	15	TRBV18	NA	TRBD2	TGTGCCAGCTCACCCGGGACTAGCGGGAGCTACGAGCAGTACTTC	CASSPGTSGSYEQYF
TRBJ2-3	15	TRBV10-3	once	TRBD1	TGTGCCATCAGCCGAACAGGGGGCGAGGCAGATACGCAGTATTTT	CAISRTGGEADTQYF
TRBJ2-5	15	TRBV18	NA	NA	TGTGCCAGCTCACCACCGGCGGGACGGGTTGAGACCCAGTACTTC	CASSPPAGRVETQYF
TRBJ1-2	15	TRBV7-9	NA	TRBD1	TGTGCCAGCAGCTCCACAGGGGGCCGAATCTATGGCTACACCTTC	CASSSTGGRIYGYTF
TRBJ2-7	16	TRBV28	NA	NA	TGTGCCAGCAGCCGCCAAGGTAGGGGGAATCGAGGCGAGCAGTACTTC	CASSRQGRGNRGEQYF
TRBJ1-2	14	TRBV9	NA	NA	TGTGCCAGCAGCGCAACAGGGACCAACTATGGCTACACCTTC	CASSATGTNYGYTF
TRBJ2-6	19	TRBV27	NA	TRBD1	TGTGCCAGCAGTTTATCGCGGACAGGGGTTGGTAGTGGGGCCAACGTCCTGACTTTC	CASSLSRTGVGSGANVLTF
TRBJ2-1	15	TRBV11-1	NA	NA	TGTGCCAGCAGTCAACGGGATCTAGGCGGAGATGAGCAGTTCTTC	CASSQRDLGGDEQFF
TRBJ1-2	14	TRBV5-1	NA	NA	TGCGCCAGCAGCTTGCAGACTACTAACTATGGCTACACCTTC	CASSLQTTNYGYTF
TRBJ2-7	13	TRBV2	NA	NA	TGTGCCAGCAGTGAATCCAGGGCCTACGAGCAGTACTTC	CASSESRAYEQYF
TRBJ2-2	15	TRBV5-1	NA	TRBD2	TGCGCCAGCAGCTCACCTAGCGGTGACACCGGGGAGCTGTTTTTT	CASSSPSGDTGELFF
TRBJ1-6	14	TRBV30	NA	NA	TGTGCCTGGAGTGTCCTCAGGTCGGTATCACCCCTCCACTTT	CAWSVLRSVSPLHF
TRBJ1-6	15	TRBV6-5	NA	TRBD1	TGTGCCAGCAGTCGCAGGGGGCTCGAGAATTCACCCCTCCACTTT	CASSRRGLENSPLHF